This TCR beta chain was recovered during a study of shared clonotypes between healthy human individuals. Tens of thousands of T cell genomes (roughly 220 ng DNA) went into each sorted-subset replicate. Assay used: immunoSEQ multiplex PCR; TCRdb lists only in-frame clones, some missing. This repertoire shows about 2.4 million clones, more than 80% found once; its top ten account for under 0.15%. The CDR3 spans 16 residues. The V end was cut by 0 bases, the J end by 1 base, with 7 bases between. Germline CDR1 reads MGHRA; CDR2 reads YSYEKL. Sequencing was performed on naive CD4+ T cells sorted from blood. Subset given: CD45RA+ positively selected. This sequence joins TRBV4-1 and TRBJ2-6; D gene unclear. This receptor was taken from a man aged 18 to 30 in good health. In DNA form, the CDR3 reads TGCGCCAGCAGCCAAGAAAGCCAATCTGGGGCCAACGTCCTGACTTTC. Translated, it gives CASSQESQSGANVLTF.